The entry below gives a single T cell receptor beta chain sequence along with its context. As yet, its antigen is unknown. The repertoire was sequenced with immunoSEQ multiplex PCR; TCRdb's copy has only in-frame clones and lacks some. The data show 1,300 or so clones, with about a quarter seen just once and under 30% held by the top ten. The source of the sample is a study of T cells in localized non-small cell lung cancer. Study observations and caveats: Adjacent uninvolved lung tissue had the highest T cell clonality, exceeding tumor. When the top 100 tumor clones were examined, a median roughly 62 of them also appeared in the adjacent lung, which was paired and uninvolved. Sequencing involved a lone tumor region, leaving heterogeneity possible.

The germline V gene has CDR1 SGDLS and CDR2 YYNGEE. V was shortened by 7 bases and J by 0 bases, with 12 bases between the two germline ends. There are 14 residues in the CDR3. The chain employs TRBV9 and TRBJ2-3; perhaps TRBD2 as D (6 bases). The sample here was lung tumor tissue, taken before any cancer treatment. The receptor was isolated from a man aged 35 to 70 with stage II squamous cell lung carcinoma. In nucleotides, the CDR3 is TGTGCCAGCGGTTCTAGCGTTAGCACAGATACGCAGTATTTT. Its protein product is CASGSSVSTDTQYF.